The 16 T cell receptor beta chains reported below all come from one sample, sequenced in a study of OX40 agonist ivuxolimab in advanced cancers. Method: immunoSEQ multiplex PCR; TCRdb's copy keeps in-frame clones and lacks some. The sample carries 50,000 to 85,000 clones, roughly 87% recorded once. Sequenced material: CD4+ or CD8+ T cells sorted from blood, taken in a trial of the OX40 agonist ivuxolimab. The receptors shown here come from an adult with an advanced solid tumor such as melanoma, head and neck, liver or kidney cancer.

The chain employs TRBV28 and TRBJ1-2; D gene unclear. V lost 3 bases and J 4 bases, leaving 12 bases between the germline ends. The CDR3 extends over 14 amino acids. The germline V gene has CDR1 MDHEN and CDR2 SYDVKM. The CDR3 nucleotides read TGTGCCAGCAGTTTCGTGTCTCATAGCTATGGCTACACCTTC. It encodes CASSFVSHSYGYTF.

This clone was counted once. The chain combines TRBV27 with TRBJ1-6; possibly TRBD1 for D (6 bases). Trimming removed 6 bases from V and 10 bases from J, with 16 bases in between. In germline, CDR1 is MNHEY, CDR2 SMNVEV (reference sequence). This CDR3 is built from 14 residues. The CDR3 sequence is CASSLTDSRSPLHF. CDR3 sequence (DNA): TGTGCCAGCAGCTTAACGGACAGTAGATCACCCCTCCACTTT.

The J gene is TRBJ1-2, the V gene TRBV7-2, with D maybe TRBD1 (5 bases). Trimming took off 5 bases at V and 4 bases at J, with 17 bases between the two ends. This CDR3 has 15 residues. Germline lookup yields CDR1 SGHTA and CDR2 FQGNSA. CDR3 sequence (DNA): TGTGCCAGCAGCCTTCTAGGACAACCGTCCTATGGCTACACCTTC. Its protein product is CASSLLGQPSYGYTF.

The CDR3 spells CAISESMGVRETQYF. In nucleotides, the CDR3 is TGTGCCATCAGTGAGTCGATGGGAGTGAGGGAGACCCAGTACTTC. The rearrangement joins TRBV10-3 to TRBJ2-5; maybe TRBD2 (5 bases). CDR1 and CDR2 (germline): ENHRY, SYGVKD. The CDR3 sequence is 15 residues long. Trimming left V 0 bases short and J 5 bases short, with 13 bases between.

The chain uses TRBV9 and TRBJ2-6, with TRBD2 matching over 9 bases. Germline V gene lookup returns CDR1 SGDLS and CDR2 YYNGEE. Trimming at V came to 0 bases and at J to 2 bases, leaving 6 bases not matched to a gene. The CDR3 contains 18 residues. As DNA, the CDR3 is TGTGCCAGCAGCGTAGGAATTAGCGGGAGAACTGGGGCCAACGTCCTGACTTTC. It translates to CASSVGISGRTGANVLTF.

This chain connects TRBV30 to TRBJ1-1; D is unresolved. CDR1 is GTSNPN, CDR2 SVGIG, per germline (reference sequence). Trimming cost V 0 bases and J 0 bases, with 8 bases left between them. This CDR3 has 14 residues. The CDR3 sequence is CAWSVLGVNTEAFF. CDR3 nucleotides: TGTGCCTGGAGTGTACTCGGGGTGAACACTGAAGCTTTCTTT.

J is TRBJ2-2 and V is TRBV11-3, with D uncertain. Germline V gene data show CDR1 as SGHNT and CDR2 as YENEEA. V gave up 4 bases and J gave up 2 bases, with 2 bases separating them. The CDR3 consists of 12 residues. The CDR3 nucleotides are TGTGCCAGCAGCTCAAACACCGGGGAGCTGTTTTTT. It encodes CASSSNTGELFF.

V is TRBV28 and J is TRBJ2-1; 13 bases match TRBD2. V lost 8 bases, J lost 7 bases, and 5 bases stayed unmatched. The CDR3 consists of 14 residues. CDR1 and CDR2 from the germline V gene are MDHEN and SYDVKM. The CDR3 DNA sequence: TGTGCCAGCTGGACTAGCGGGGGTCCAAATGAGCAGTTCTTC. This translates into CASWTSGGPNEQFF.

This clone has a handful of counts. The rearrangement joins TRBV28 to TRBJ2-4, with D tentatively TRBD1 (7 bases). V lost 5 bases and J lost 8, with 16 bases in between. Germline values: CDR1 MDHEN, CDR2 SYDVKM. CDR3 length: 14 amino acids. The CDR3 region has the DNA TGTGCCAGCAGTCCGACAGGGACGGGAGACATTCAGTACTTC. Translation: CASSPTGTGDIQYF.

This chain uses TRBV5-6 with TRBJ2-7, with D possibly being TRBD1 or TRBD2 (5 bases each). Trimming shortened V by 1 base and J by 9 bases, and 8 bases separated the two germline ends. This CDR3 has 11 residues. The germline gives CDR1 SGHDT, CDR2 YYEEEE. The CDR3 DNA reads TGTGCCAGCAGCTTGTCAGGGAGGCAGTACTTC. Protein: CASSLSGRQYF. Looking up the rest from reference TRBV5-6 and TRBJ2-7 gives the full variable domain: DAGVTQSPTHLIKTRGQQVTLRCSPKSGHDTVSWYQQALGQGPQFIFQYYEEEERQRGNFPDRFSGHQFPNYSSELNVNALLLGDSALYLCASSLSGRQYFGPGTRLTVT.

A word on this clone: This sample also contains other DNA sequences that code for the same CDR3. The V and J genes are TRBV19 and TRBJ1-1; TRBD1 agrees at 9 bases. The CDR3 has 16 amino acids. V lost 3 bases to trimming and J lost 1 base; unmatched junction nucleotides: 6. Looked up from germline, CDR1 is LNHDA and CDR2 is SQIVND (reference sequence). The CDR3 DNA follows: TGTGCCAGTAGTATCTTGCGGGGACAGGGGAACACTGAAGCTTTCTTT. Translated, it gives CASSILRGQGNTEAFF.

The genes are TRBV6-5 and TRBJ1-1; D is unclear. Germline CDR1 reads MNHEY; CDR2 reads SVGAGI. The CDR3 has 12 amino acids. V shed 2 bases and J shed 5 bases, with 6 bases lying between them. CDR3 loop: CASSYGRTEAFF. For the CDR3, the DNA is TGTGCCAGCAGTTACGGCAGGACTGAAGCTTTCTTT.

This rearrangement joins TRBV13 to TRBJ2-7; TRBD1 might be the D (7 bases). Trimming shortened V by 5 bases and J by 2 bases, and 16 bases separated the two germline ends. Germline assignment: CDR1 PRHDT and CDR2 FYEKMQ (reference sequence). The CDR3 sequence is 15 residues long. CDR3 loop: CASSGGTVGPYEQYF. The CDR3 DNA is TGTGCCAGCAGCGGAGGGACAGTCGGCCCCTACGAGCAGTACTTC.

This CDR3 reads CASSLAISGELFF. The CDR3 bases are TGTGCCAGCAGCTTAGCGATAAGCGGGGAGCTGTTTTTT. The chain joins TRBV7-9 to TRBJ2-2; D is unclear. Germline CDR1 and CDR2: SEHNR and FQNEAQ (reference sequence). There are 13 residues in the CDR3. The germline V and J ends were trimmed by 0 bases and 7 bases, with 6 bases remaining between them. The full variable domain, in which reference TRBV7-9 and TRBJ2-2 provide the parts outside the CDR3, is DTGVSQNPRHKITKRGQNVTFRCDPISEHNRLYWYRQTLGQGPEFLTYFQNEAQLEKSRLLSDRFSAERPKGSFSTLEIQRTEQGDSAMYLCASSLAISGELFFGEGSRLTVL.

The genes are TRBV7-9 and TRBJ2-2, with D perhaps matching TRBD1 (5 bases). The germline CDR1 and CDR2 sequences are SEHNR and FQNEAQ (reference sequence). V was pared by 7 bases and J by 0 bases, with 12 bases between. The CDR3 contains 15 residues. CDR3 DNA sequence: TGTGCCAGCATCAACAGGCCTTCGAACACCGGGGAGCTGTTTTTT. As protein: CASINRPSNTGELFF. Full variable domain (outside the CDR3, taken from reference TRBV7-9 and TRBJ2-2): DTGVSQNPRHKITKRGQNVTFRCDPISEHNRLYWYRQTLGQGPEFLTYFQNEAQLEKSRLLSDRFSAERPKGSFSTLEIQRTEQGDSAMYLCASINRPSNTGELFFGEGSRLTVL.

Only a few counts were recorded for this clone. The chain is built from TRBV9 and TRBJ2-7; 10 bases fit TRBD1. Germline V lookup: CDR1 SGDLS, CDR2 YYNGEE. The J segment lost 7 bases and the V segment lost 3 bases, leaving 10 bases of the junction unmatched. This CDR3 is 15 amino acids long. The CDR3, as DNA: TGTGCCAGCAGCGGAGGACAGGGGGAACCTTTTGAGCAGTACTTC. Translating it yields CASSGGQGEPFEQYF. Combining the CDR3 with reference TRBV9 and TRBJ2-7 gives the whole variable domain DSGVTQTPKHLITATGQRVTLRCSPRSGDLSVYWYQQSLDQGLQFLIQYYNGEERAKGNILERFSAQQFPDLHSELNLSSLELGDSALYFCASSGGQGEPFEQYFGPGTRLTVT.